This T cell receptor (beta chain) comes out of a study of cytomegalovirus exposure and HLA in healthy donors. Whole-study results and caveats: Common viral pathogens (according to a later analysis) appeared linked to several of the most significant clusters.

Points on this clone: Antigen: not known.

PCR amplification relied on 60 Vbeta primers (plus 13 Jbeta primers). Clones were sequenced by immunoSEQ multiplex PCR, and TCRdb holds only the in-frame ones, with some missing. The sample includes 100,000 to 150,000 clones, roughly three quarters of them seen just once. This CDR3 has 19 residues. Germline V gene lookup returns CDR1 SNHLY and CDR2 FYNNEI. V shed 4 bases and J 8 bases; nucleotides not matched to a gene: 22. The TCR originated in a woman between 40 and 55 years old in good health and CMV-seronegative. The chain recombines TRBV2 with TRBJ2-1; TRBD1 matches 8 bases. The material sequenced was PBMCs. CDR3 in DNA: TGTGCCAGCAGTGCCGGACAGGGTGGTCTTGGGGGTGGTCTGTATGAGCAGTTCTTC. Protein sequence: CASSAGQGGLGGGLYEQFF.